The TCR beta chain described here comes from a study of TIL therapy for anti-PD-1-resistant metastatic lung cancer. Broader study findings: Treatment-naive, never-smoker and oncogene-addicted patients were overrepresented in this highly selected cohort.

This clone has a handful of counts. Its antigen is unidentified. Time point: pre-treatment sample, taken before nivolumab and TIL therapy. Patients were adults with stage 4 NSCLC. This was the immunoSEQ v3 assay. Libraries were prepared by immunoSEQ multiplex PCR; TCRdb keeps only in-frame clonotypes and omits some of them. This table holds more than 15,000 clones, over 60% found once. This CDR3 is built from 15 residues. Germline V CDR1 and CDR2: SEHNR, FQNEAQ (reference sequence). V was pared by 5 bases and J by 2 bases, with 12 bases between. The specimen was blood, collected at baseline. The genes are TRBV7-9 and TRBJ1-4; a possible D gene is TRBD1 (6 bases). The TCR was taken from a person aged 25-85 years with non-small cell lung cancer. CDR3 sequence reads: CASSPKGGTNEKLFF. The CDR3 bases are TGTGCCAGCAGCCCCAAGGGGGGCACTAATGAAAAACTGTTTTTT.